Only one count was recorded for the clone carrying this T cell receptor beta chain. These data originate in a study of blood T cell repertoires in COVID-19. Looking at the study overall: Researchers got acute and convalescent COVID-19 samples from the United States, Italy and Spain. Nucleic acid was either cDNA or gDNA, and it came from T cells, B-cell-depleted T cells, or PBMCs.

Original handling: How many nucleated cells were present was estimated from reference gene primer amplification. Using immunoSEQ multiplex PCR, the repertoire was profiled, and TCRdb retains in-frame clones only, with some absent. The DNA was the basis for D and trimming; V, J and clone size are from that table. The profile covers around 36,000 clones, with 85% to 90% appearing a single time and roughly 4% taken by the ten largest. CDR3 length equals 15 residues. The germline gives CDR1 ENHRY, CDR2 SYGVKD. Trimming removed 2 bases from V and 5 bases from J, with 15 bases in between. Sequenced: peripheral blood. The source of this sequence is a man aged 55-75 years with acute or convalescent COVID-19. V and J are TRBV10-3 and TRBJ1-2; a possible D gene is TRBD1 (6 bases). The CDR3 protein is CAISEGDRSLYGYTF. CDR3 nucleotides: TGTGCCATCAGTGAGGGTGACAGGTCGTTATATGGCTACACCTTC.